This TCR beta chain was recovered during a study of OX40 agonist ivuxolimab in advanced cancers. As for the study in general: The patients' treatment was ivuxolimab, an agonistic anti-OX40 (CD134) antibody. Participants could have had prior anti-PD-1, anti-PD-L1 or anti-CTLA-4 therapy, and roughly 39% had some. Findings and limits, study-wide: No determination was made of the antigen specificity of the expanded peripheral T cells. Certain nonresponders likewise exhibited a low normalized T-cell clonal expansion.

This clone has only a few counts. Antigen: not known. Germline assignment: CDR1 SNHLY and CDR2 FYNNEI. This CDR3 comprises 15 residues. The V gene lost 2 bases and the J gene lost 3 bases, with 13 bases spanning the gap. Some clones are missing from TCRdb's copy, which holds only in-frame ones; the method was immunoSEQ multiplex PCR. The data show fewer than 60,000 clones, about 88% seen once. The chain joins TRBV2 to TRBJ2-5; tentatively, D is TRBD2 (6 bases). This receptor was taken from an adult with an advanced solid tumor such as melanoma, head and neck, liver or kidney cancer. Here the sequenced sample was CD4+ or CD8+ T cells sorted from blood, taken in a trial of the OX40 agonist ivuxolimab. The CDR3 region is CASSEKERREETQYF. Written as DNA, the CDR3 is TGTGCCAGCAGTGAAAAGGAGCGGAGGGAAGAGACCCAGTACTTC.